What follows is one T cell receptor (beta chain) and its context. Its antigen is currently unknown. The sample originates from a study of T cell responses to AZD1222 COVID-19 vaccine. Study observations and caveats: Increased Spike-specific TCR breadth and depth were observed after two AZD1222 doses. Donors were chiefly white British, with a greater number of females, and clonal diversity was perhaps underestimated. Repertoires were obtained only post-peak T cell response. Epitopes outside B.1.351 and B.1.1.7 mutated regions reportedly drew nearly half of spike TCRs.

The CDR3 contains 16 residues. The germline V gene has CDR1 SSHAT and CDR2 FNYEAQ (reference sequence). The V gene lost 8 bases and the J gene lost 1 base, with 17 bases spanning the gap. Generated by immunoSEQ multiplex PCR, the TCRdb table keeps only in-frame clones and is missing some. The table records 100,000 to 150,000 clones, approximately 90% of them present only once. The sample here was peripheral blood, taken on day 0 of AZD1222 vaccination. V and J are TRBV7-7 and TRBJ2-2; D gene unclear. The receptor was isolated from an adult in good health. The CDR3 here is CASSPLGMLNTGELFF. DNA for the CDR3: TGTGCCAGCTCCCCCTTAGGGATGCTGAACACCGGGGAGCTGTTTTTT.